The source of this T cell receptor (beta chain) is a study of graft-versus-host responses after intestinal transplantation (dated by TCRdb to about 2021). Notes on the research overall: The transplants that recipients got were multivisceral, liver-intestinal, or isolated intestinal. Of the 20 to 25 intestinal transplant recipients enrolled in the cohort, one of whom was a retransplant, a few patients without pretransplant specimens were excluded. Donor T cell macrochimerism was defined as a peak of at least 4% donor T cells among recipient peripheral blood mononuclear cells. To identify alloreactive clones, pre-transplant mixed lymphocyte reaction products were sequenced and then compared with unstimulated pre-transplant donor and recipient T cells. All recipients received anti-thymocyte globulin induction followed by maintenance tacrolimus and steroids for around 3 years. Instead of going to the commercial service, samples from a few later patients were sequenced in-house on an Illumina MiSeq and processed with MiXCR. Bulk TCR-beta CDR3 sequencing was used to track graft-versus-host and host-versus-graft alloreactive T cell clones in the graft, circulation and bone marrow after intestinal transplantation. Overall study outcomes, separate from this receptor: GvH clones were detected in recipient bone marrow, and some of these GvH clones were observed earlier in ileal mucosa or blood, consistent with an intestinal mucosal origin. Early after transplant, declines in HvG clones were associated with peak levels of circulating GvH clones. The relatively low number and heterogeneity of intestinal transplant patients limited the conclusions. In patients with donor T cell macrochimerism, the allografts had high GvH to HvG T cell clonal ratios.

At the junction V is shortened by 4 bases and J by 6 bases, with 21 bases in between. Spanning cysteine to phenylalanine, the CDR3 consists of 17 amino acids. The entry retains the CDR3 DNA only, 51 bases that are in frame from base 1. Looking up the germline V gene (reference sequence) yields CDR1 LNHDA and CDR2 SQIVND. To note about this clone: The input lacks base qualities; no much larger clone sits a single base away.

The time point label on this specimen signifies: cells obtained before transplantation from donor or recipient. In mixed lymphocyte reactions, some 200,000 CFSE-labeled pre-transplant responders were plated with some 200,000 irradiated violet-dye-labeled stimulators and cultured for 5 to 6 days. Proliferating CD3+CD4+CFSE-low and CD3+CD8+CFSE-low responder cells were FACS-sorted on a BD Influx sorter after the mixed lymphocyte reaction. The library came from the immunoSEQ multiplex PCR assay. For most patients, genomic DNA was isolated using the Qiagen DNeasy Blood and Tissue Kit and was shipped frozen to Adaptive Biotechnologies for TCR sequencing. Adaptive Biotechnologies carried out high-throughput TCR-beta CDR3 sequencing of genomic DNA for most patients. As for the original processing: Adaptive's ImmunoSEQ software supplied the TCR sequencing data for around 19 patients, while MiXCR and VDJtools were used to process a few other patients. To correct CD4 versus CD8 sorting errors, sequences present in both subsets at a frequency ratio below 5:1 were removed. CDR3 nucleotide sequences shared between donor and recipient were removed because the origin of such sequences could not be assigned. To be classed as alloreactive, a clone needed at least 2-fold expansion over unstimulated cells and a minimum CFSE-low frequency of 0.002% (template counts) or 0.001% (read counts). A clone was considered mappable if detected in the sequenced pre-transplant spleen, lymph node, or MLR CFSE-low populations of the donor or recipient. Cumulative frequency of alloreactive clones was calculated as a percentage of all sequences weighted by copy number. Drawn from immuneACCESS, this table holds only the in-frame rearrangements with V and J called that TCRdb kept. Clones are partly lost; checked studies trace under half to an unresolved V gene and leave the rest unexplained. That table is the source of V, J and clone size, and D and trimming were worked out from the DNA. The sample includes 20,000 to 25,000 clones, with around two fifths observed a single time. The top ten hold 1.6% of the sample.

The chain uses TRBV19 and TRBJ2-2; the D gene assignment is perhaps TRBD1 or TRBD2, with each matching 5 bases. The sequence was collected from a human patient who received an intestinal transplant. The sequencing used alloreactive CD8+ T cells from a mixed lymphocyte reaction culture, collected before intestinal transplant. The cell subset or site label, as the study defines it: CFSE-low proliferating T cells sorted from approximately six-day pre-transplant mixed lymphocyte reaction (GvH or HvG direction). The nucleotides are TGTGCCAGTAGTAGGGGGTTGGGGACCCCCCTGGCCGGGGAGCTGTTTTTT. Translated, this gives CASSRGLGTPLAGELFF.